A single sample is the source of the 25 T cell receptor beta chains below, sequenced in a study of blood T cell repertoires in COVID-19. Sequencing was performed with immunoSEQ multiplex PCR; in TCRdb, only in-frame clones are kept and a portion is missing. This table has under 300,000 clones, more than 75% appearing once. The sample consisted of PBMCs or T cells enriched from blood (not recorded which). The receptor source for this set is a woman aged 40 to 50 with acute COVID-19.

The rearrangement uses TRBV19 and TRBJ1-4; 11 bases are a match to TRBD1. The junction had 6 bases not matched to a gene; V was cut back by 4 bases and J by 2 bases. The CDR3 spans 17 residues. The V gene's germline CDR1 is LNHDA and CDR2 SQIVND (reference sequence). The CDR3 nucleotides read TGTGCCAGTAGTACACCGGACAGGGGGCAGACTAATGAAAAACTGTTTTTT. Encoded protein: CASSTPDRGQTNEKLFF.

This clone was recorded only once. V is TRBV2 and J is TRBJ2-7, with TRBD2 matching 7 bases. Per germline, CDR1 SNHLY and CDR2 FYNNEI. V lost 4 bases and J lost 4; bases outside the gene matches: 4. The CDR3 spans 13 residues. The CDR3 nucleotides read TGTGCCAGCAGTGGGTCTAGCGGTTACGAGCAGTACTTC. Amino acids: CASSGSSGYEQYF.

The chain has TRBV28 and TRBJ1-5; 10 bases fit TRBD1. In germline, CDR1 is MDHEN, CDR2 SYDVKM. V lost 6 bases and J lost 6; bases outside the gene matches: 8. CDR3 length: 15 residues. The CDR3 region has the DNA TGTGCCAGCAGGATCGGGACAGGGGTTCGTCAGCCCCAGCATTTT. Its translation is CASRIGTGVRQPQHF.

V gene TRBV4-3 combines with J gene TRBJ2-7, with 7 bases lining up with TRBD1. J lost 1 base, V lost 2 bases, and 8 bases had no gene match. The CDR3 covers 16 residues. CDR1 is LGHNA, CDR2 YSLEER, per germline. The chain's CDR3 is CASSQTTGVGSYEQYF. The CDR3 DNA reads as TGCGCCAGCAGCCAAACTACAGGGGTGGGGTCCTACGAGCAGTACTTC.

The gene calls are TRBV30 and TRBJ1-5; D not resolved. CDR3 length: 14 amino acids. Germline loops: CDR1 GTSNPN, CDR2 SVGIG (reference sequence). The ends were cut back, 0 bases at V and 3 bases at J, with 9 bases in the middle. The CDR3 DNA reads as TGTGCCTGGAGTGTAACAGATCACAATCAGCCCCAGCATTTT. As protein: CAWSVTDHNQPQHF. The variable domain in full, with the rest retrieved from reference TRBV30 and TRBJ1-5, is SQTIHQWPATLVQPVGSPLSLECTVEGTSNPNLYWYRQAAGRGLQLLFYSVGIGQISSEVPQNLSASRPQDRQFILSSKKLLLSDSGFYLCAWSVTDHNQPQHFGDGTRLSIL.

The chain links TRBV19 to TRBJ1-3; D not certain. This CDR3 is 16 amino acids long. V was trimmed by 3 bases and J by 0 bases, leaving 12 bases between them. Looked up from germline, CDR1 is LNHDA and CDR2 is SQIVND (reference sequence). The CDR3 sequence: CASSIPGRSSGNTIYF. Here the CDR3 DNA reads TGTGCCAGTAGTATTCCAGGCCGAAGCTCTGGAAACACCATATATTTT. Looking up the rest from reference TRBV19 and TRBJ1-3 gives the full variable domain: DGGITQSPKYLFRKEGQNVTLSCEQNLNHDAMYWYRQDPGQGLRLIYYSQIVNDFQKGDIAEGYSVSREKKESFPLTVTSAQKNPTAFYLCASSIPGRSSGNTIYFGEGSWLTVV.

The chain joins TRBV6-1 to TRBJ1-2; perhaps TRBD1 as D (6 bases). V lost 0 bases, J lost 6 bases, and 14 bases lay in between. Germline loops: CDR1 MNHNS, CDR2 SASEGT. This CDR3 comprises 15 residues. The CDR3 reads CASSEAARGKDGYTF. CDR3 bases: TGTGCCAGCAGTGAAGCGGCCAGGGGTAAGGATGGCTACACCTTC.

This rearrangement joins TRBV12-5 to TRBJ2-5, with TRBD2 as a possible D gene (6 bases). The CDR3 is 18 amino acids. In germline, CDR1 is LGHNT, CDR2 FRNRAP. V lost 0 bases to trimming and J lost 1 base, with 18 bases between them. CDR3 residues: CASGLVLAARLGQETQYF. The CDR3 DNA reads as TGTGCTAGTGGTTTGGTACTGGCAGCAAGACTAGGCCAAGAGACCCAGTACTTC. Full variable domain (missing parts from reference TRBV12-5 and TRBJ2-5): DARVTQTPRHKVTEMGQEVTMRCQPILGHNTVFWYRQTMMQGLELLAYFRNRAPLDDSGMPKDRFSAEMPDATLATLKIQPSEPRDSAVYFCASGLVLAARLGQETQYFGPGTRLLVL.

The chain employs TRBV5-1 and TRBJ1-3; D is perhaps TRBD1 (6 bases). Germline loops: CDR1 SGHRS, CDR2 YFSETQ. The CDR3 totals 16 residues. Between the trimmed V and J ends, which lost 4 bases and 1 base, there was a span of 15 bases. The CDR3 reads CASSPVTTGSGNTIYF. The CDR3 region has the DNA TGCGCCAGCAGCCCAGTAACGACAGGTTCTGGAAACACCATATATTTT.

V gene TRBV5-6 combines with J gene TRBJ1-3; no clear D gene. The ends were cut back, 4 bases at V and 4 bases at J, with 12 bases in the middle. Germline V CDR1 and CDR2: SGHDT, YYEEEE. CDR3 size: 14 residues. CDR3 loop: CASSPRGIGNTIYF. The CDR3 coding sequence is TGTGCCAGCAGCCCCCGCGGGATCGGAAACACCATATATTTT. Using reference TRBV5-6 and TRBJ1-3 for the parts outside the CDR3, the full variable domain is DAGVTQSPTHLIKTRGQQVTLRCSPKSGHDTVSWYQQALGQGPQFIFQYYEEEERQRGNFPDRFSGHQFPNYSSELNVNALLLGDSALYLCASSPRGIGNTIYFGEGSWLTVV.

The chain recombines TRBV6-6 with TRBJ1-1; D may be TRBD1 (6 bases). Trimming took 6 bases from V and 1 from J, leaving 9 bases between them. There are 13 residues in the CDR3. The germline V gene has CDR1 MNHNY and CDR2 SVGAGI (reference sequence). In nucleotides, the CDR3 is TGTGCCAGCAGCCGGGGACAGAACACTGAAGCTTTCTTT. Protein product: CASSRGQNTEAFF.

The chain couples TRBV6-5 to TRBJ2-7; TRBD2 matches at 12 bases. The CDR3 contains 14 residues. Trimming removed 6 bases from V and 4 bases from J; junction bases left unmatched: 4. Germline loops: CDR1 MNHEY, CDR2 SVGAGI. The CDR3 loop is CASRGTSGLYEQYF. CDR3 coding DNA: TGTGCCAGCAGGGGGACTAGCGGGTTGTACGAGCAGTACTTC.

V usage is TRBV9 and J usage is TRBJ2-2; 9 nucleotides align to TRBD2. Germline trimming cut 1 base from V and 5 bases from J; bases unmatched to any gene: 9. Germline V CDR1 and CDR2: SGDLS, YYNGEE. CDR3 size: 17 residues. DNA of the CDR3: TGTGCCAGCAGCGTACAGGTTAGCGGGAGAGGGACCGGGGAGCTGTTTTTT. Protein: CASSVQVSGRGTGELFF.

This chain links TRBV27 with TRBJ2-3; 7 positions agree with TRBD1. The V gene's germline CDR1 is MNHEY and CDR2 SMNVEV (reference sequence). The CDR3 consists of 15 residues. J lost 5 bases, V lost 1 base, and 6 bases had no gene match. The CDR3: CASSLWGTALDTQYF. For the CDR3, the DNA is TGTGCCAGCAGTTTATGGGGGACAGCCTTAGATACGCAGTATTTT.

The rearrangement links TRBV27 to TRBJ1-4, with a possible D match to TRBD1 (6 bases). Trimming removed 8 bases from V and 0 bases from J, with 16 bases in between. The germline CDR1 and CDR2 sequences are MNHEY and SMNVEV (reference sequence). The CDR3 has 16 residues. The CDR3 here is CASGGAMTATNEKLFF. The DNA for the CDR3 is TGTGCCAGCGGGGGCGCAATGACAGCAACTAATGAAAAACTGTTTTTT.

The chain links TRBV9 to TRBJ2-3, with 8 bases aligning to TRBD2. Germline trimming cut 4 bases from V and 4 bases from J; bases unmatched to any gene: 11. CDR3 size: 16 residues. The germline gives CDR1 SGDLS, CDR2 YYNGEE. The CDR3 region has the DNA TGTGCCAGCAGCCCATGGCCGGGGGGGCGTCCAGATACGCAGTATTTT. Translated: CASSPWPGGRPDTQYF.

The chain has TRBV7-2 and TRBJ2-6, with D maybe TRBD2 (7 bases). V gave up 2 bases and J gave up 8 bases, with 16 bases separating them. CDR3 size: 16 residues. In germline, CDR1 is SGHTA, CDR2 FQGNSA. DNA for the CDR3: TGTGCCAGCAGCTTAATGGGGGGGCGCTTAACCAACGTCCTGACTTTC. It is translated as CASSLMGGRLTNVLTF.

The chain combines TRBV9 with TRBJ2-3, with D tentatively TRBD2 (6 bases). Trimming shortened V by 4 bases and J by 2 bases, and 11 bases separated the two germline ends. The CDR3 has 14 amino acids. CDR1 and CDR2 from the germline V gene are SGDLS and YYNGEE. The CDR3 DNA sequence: TGTGCCAGCAGCAGGACTACCAACACAGATACGCAGTATTTT. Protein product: CASSRTTNTDTQYF.

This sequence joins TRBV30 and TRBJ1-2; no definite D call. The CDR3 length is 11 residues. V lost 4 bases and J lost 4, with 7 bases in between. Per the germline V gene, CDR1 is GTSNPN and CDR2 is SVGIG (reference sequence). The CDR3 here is CAWTEIYGYTF. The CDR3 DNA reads TGTGCCTGGACGGAGATCTATGGCTACACCTTC.

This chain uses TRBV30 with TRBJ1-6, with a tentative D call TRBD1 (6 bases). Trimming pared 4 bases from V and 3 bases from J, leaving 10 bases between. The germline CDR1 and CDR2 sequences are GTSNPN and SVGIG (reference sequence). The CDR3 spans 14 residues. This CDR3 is CAWTYRDYNSPLHF. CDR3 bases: TGTGCCTGGACCTACAGGGACTATAATTCACCCCTCCACTTT.

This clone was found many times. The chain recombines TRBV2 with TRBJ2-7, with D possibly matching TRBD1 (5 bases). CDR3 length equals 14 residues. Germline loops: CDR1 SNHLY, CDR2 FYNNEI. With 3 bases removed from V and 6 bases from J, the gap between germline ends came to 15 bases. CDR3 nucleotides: TGTGCCAGCAGTGATTCTGGGGCGCGCGGCGAGCAGTACTTC. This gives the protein CASSDSGARGEQYF.

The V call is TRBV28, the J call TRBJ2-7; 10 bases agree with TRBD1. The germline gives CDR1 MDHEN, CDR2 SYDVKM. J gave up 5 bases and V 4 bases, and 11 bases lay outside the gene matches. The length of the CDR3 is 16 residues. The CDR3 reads CASSSPGTGERNEQYF. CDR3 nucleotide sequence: TGTGCCAGCAGTTCCCCCGGGACAGGGGAAAGGAACGAGCAGTACTTC.

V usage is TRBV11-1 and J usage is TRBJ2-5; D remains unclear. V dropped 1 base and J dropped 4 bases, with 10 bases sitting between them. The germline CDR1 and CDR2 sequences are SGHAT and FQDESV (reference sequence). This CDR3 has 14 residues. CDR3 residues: CASSLGLIPETQYF. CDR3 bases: TGTGCCAGCAGCTTAGGTCTTATCCCAGAGACCCAGTACTTC.

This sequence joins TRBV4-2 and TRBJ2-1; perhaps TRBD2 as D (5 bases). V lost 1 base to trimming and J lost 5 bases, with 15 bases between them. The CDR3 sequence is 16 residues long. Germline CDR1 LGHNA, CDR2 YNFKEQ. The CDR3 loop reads CASSQALTSPNNEQFF. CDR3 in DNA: TGTGCCAGCAGCCAAGCATTAACTAGTCCTAACAATGAGCAGTTCTTC.

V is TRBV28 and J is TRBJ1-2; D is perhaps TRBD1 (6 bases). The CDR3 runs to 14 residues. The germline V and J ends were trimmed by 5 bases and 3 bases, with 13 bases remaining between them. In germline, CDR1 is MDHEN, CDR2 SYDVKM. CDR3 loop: CASSPYRVHYGYTF. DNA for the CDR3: TGTGCCAGCAGTCCCTACAGGGTCCACTATGGCTACACCTTC.